These 27 T cell receptor beta chains share one sample of origin, sequenced in a study of early T cells in non-severe SARS-CoV-2 infection. TCRdb reprocessed the 5' RACE reads via MiXCR and lists one record per CDR3 protein. The table lists around 88,000 distinct CDR3 sequences, approximately 15% of them singletons. The sample taken for sequencing was whole blood. All receptors come from an adult who was a healthcare worker with PCR-confirmed SARS-CoV-2 infection or an uninfected control (not recorded which).

The gene calls are TRBV10-3 and TRBJ2-7, with D maybe TRBD2 (5 bases). CDR3 length: 16 amino acids. Trimming removed 1 base at V and 0 bases at J, with 13 bases between. From germline, CDR1 is ENHRY and CDR2 SYGVKD. CDR3 loop: CAISEFITGSSYEQYF. Here the CDR3 DNA reads TGTGCCATCAGTGAGTTTATTACGGGGAGCTCCTACGAGCAGTACTTC.

The V and J genes are TRBV7-9 and TRBJ2-7, with 7 bases aligning to TRBD1. The CDR3 loop spans 16 amino acids. V gave up 4 bases and J gave up 6 bases; unmatched junction bases: 15. In germline, CDR1 is SEHNR, CDR2 FQNEAQ (reference sequence). The CDR3 DNA follows: TGTGCCAGCAGCTCAGGCCCCCGACAGGGCAGGCGCGAGCAGTACTTC. Amino acid sequence: CASSSGPRQGRREQYF.

This chain links TRBV29-1 with TRBJ2-1; the D gene is possibly TRBD1 (6 bases). This CDR3 spans 11 amino acids. V was pared by 6 bases and J by 9 bases, with 12 bases between. Looked up from germline, CDR1 is SQVTM and CDR2 is ANQGSEA. This CDR3 reads CSVQGKGEQFF. The DNA of the CDR3 is TGCAGCGTACAGGGCAAGGGTGAGCAGTTCTTC.

The rearrangement uses TRBV5-1 and TRBJ1-3, with D unresolved. The CDR3 loop spans 17 amino acids. V was clipped by 0 bases and J by 4 bases, with 17 bases between them. Germline-derived CDR1 and CDR2 are SGHRS and YFSETQ. CDR3 sequence reads: CASSLAGLLESGNTIYF. The CDR3 DNA sequence: TGCGCCAGCAGCTTGGCCGGTCTACTAGAATCGGGAAACACCATATATTTT.

This clonotype came up a few times. This sequence joins TRBV20-1 and TRBJ2-1, with D possibly being TRBD1 or TRBD2 (5 bases each). Looked up from germline, CDR1 is DFQATT and CDR2 is SNEGSKA (reference sequence). The CDR3 runs 14 residues. The ends were cut back, 0 bases at V and 9 bases at J, with 15 bases in the middle. In DNA, the CDR3 is TGCAGTGCTAGAGATCAGGGACGCTTTGGTGAGCAGTTCTTC. This encodes CSARDQGRFGEQFF.

This clonotype appeared a few times. This sequence joins TRBV15 and TRBJ2-1, with 9 bases aligning to TRBD2. V lost 3 bases, J lost 12 bases, and 15 bases stayed unmatched. Germline CDR1 and CDR2: LNHNV and YYDKDF (reference sequence). The CDR3 spans 16 residues. CDR3 bases: TGTGCCACCAGCAGGGTGGGACTAGCCGGAGGTTCGTGGCAGTTCTTC. Protein: CATSRVGLAGGSWQFF.

In this sample, this clonotype turned up a few times. V is TRBV28 and J is TRBJ2-3, with no clear D. Germline CDR1 reads MDHEN; CDR2 reads SYDVKM. Deletions cut 3 bases from V and 3 bases from J, with 10 bases between. This CDR3 comprises 14 residues. CDR3 in amino acids: CASSFVLGTDTQYF. The CDR3 DNA is TGTGCCAGCAGTTTTGTTTTGGGTACAGATACGCAGTATTTT.

This clonotype was picked up a small number of times. V is TRBV5-1 and J is TRBJ2-4; weak D call: TRBD1 (5 bases). The CDR3 consists of 15 residues. V was cut by 0 bases and J by 0 bases, with 7 bases left in between. Germline values: CDR1 SGHRS, CDR2 YFSETQ. CDR3 residues: CASSLETEAKNIQYF. The CDR3 DNA reads TGCGCCAGCAGCTTGGAGACAGAAGCCAAAAACATTCAGTACTTC.

This clonotype came up a few times. The chain is built from TRBV2 and TRBJ2-1; D is possibly TRBD1 (5 bases). CDR3 size: 13 residues. Germline CDR1 and CDR2: SNHLY and FYNNEI. V lost 7 bases and J lost 0, with 7 bases in between. CDR3: CASKRGSYNEQFF. The CDR3 DNA follows: TGTGCCAGCAAAAGGGGCTCCTACAATGAGCAGTTCTTC.

V is TRBV6-1 and J is TRBJ1-2, with D unresolved. This CDR3 comprises 15 residues. Looked up from germline, CDR1 is MNHNS and CDR2 is SASEGT. Between the trimmed V and J ends, which lost 6 bases and 8 bases, there was a span of 22 bases. CDR3 sequence (DNA): TGTGCCAGCAGCGTCGACGGGTCGATGGTTGGGGGCTACACCTTC. This encodes CASSVDGSMVGGYTF.

This CDR3 reads CASSFRGTTYEQYF. The CDR3 DNA is TGTGCCAGCAGTTTCCGGGGGACCACCTACGAGCAGTACTTC. This chain links TRBV28 with TRBJ2-7, with D perhaps matching TRBD2 (6 bases). Germline V CDR1 and CDR2: MDHEN, SYDVKM. Trimming took 3 bases from V and 2 from J, leaving 11 bases between them. The CDR3 runs to 14 residues.

The CDR3 nucleotides are TGTGCCAGCAGTCTCTATGGACAGAGCCAAGAGACCCAGTACTTC. Its translation: CASSLYGQSQETQYF. The chain is built from TRBV27 and TRBJ2-5; a weak D match, TRBD1 (6 bases). CDR1 and CDR2 from the germline V gene are MNHEY and SMNVEV (reference sequence). The V end lost 5 bases, the J end lost 1 base, and 14 bases lay between the germline ends. The CDR3 totals 15 residues.

The J gene is TRBJ1-2, the V gene TRBV28, with D possibly being TRBD1 (5 bases). V shed 0 bases and J shed 0 bases, with 14 bases lying between them. The CDR3 covers 17 residues. In germline, CDR1 is MDHEN, CDR2 SYDVKM. CDR3 sequence: CASSLWGGSRPNYGYTF. CDR3 coding DNA: TGTGCCAGCAGTTTATGGGGGGGGAGTCGGCCTAACTATGGCTACACCTTC.

This clonotype was seen a few times. V gene TRBV20-1 combines with J gene TRBJ1-3; D is undetermined. Germline V lookup: CDR1 DFQATT, CDR2 SNEGSKA (reference sequence). The CDR3 covers 11 residues. Trimming stripped 6 bases from V and 2 bases from J, with 5 bases between. The CDR3 DNA is TGCAGTGCGGAGGCTGGAAACACCATATATTTT. Translation gives CSAEAGNTIYF.

This chain uses TRBV6-5 with TRBJ2-1, with 8 bases identical to TRBD2. J lost 6 bases, V lost 6 bases, and 1 base had no gene match. The CDR3 runs 12 residues. Germline V gene data show CDR1 as MNHEY and CDR2 as SVGAGI. This CDR3 reads CASSGTSNEQFF. The CDR3 DNA is TGTGCCAGCAGCGGGACTAGCAATGAGCAGTTCTTC.

The V gene is TRBV5-1, the J gene TRBJ2-7; D is uncertain. Germline loops: CDR1 SGHRS, CDR2 YFSETQ. Deletions cut 0 bases from V and 2 bases from J, with 12 bases between. The CDR3 covers 15 residues. The CDR3 here is CASSLGPVETYEQYF. In DNA, the CDR3 is TGCGCCAGCAGCTTGGGGCCAGTGGAGACCTACGAGCAGTACTTC.

This clonotype has just a few counts. The chain recombines TRBV29-1 with TRBJ1-2; TRBD1 matches at 9 bases. Germline values: CDR1 SQVTM, CDR2 ANQGSEA. V trimming: 7 bases; J trimming: 2 bases; junction bases outside the gene matches: 5. This CDR3 contains 13 residues. The CDR3 region has the DNA TGCAGCGCCGGACAGGGGTACAACTATGGCTACACCTTC. Translation gives CSAGQGYNYGYTF. The full variable domain, rest sourced from reference TRBV29-1 and TRBJ1-2, is SAVISQKPSRDICQRGTSLTIQCQVDSQVTMMFWYRQQPGQSLTLIATANQGSEATYESGFVIDKFPISRPNLTFSTLTVSNMSPEDSSIYLCSAGQGYNYGYTFGSGTRLTVV.

In its sample, this clonotype was seen a few times. The rearrangement links TRBV9 to TRBJ1-5; TRBD1 matches at 7 bases. The CDR3 extends over 15 amino acids. V shed 4 bases and J 4 bases; nucleotides not matched to a gene: 8. Looked up from germline, CDR1 is SGDLS and CDR2 is YYNGEE. This CDR3 is CASSFTGESNQPQHF. The CDR3 coding sequence is TGTGCCAGCAGCTTTACAGGGGAAAGTAATCAGCCCCAGCATTTT. The full variable domain, with the rest looked up from reference TRBV9 and TRBJ1-5, is DSGVTQTPKHLITATGQRVTLRCSPRSGDLSVYWYQQSLDQGLQFLIQYYNGEERAKGNILERFSAQQFPDLHSELNLSSLELGDSALYFCASSFTGESNQPQHFGDGTRLSIL.

J is TRBJ1-2 and V is TRBV13; D might be TRBD1 (5 bases). Trimming pared 4 bases from V and 2 bases from J, leaving 11 bases between. CDR1 and CDR2 from the germline V gene are PRHDT and FYEKMQ (reference sequence). CDR3 length: 14 amino acids. This CDR3 is CASSSRTPNYGYTF. DNA for the CDR3: TGTGCCAGCAGCTCCAGGACACCAAACTATGGCTACACCTTC.

CDR3 nucleotide sequence: TGCGCCAGCAGGGAGACTAGCGGGAGGGACAATGAGCAGTTCTTC. It is translated as CASRETSGRDNEQFF. The chain couples TRBV5-1 to TRBJ2-1, with 14 bases matching TRBD2. The CDR3 has 15 residues. The V gene's germline CDR1 is SGHRS and CDR2 YFSETQ. The ends lost 5 bases at V and 5 bases at J; junction bases unmatched: 3. The variable domain in full, completed from reference TRBV5-1 and TRBJ2-1, reads KAGVTQTPRYLIKTRGQQVTLSCSPISGHRSVSWYQQTPGQGLQFLFEYFSETQRNKGNFPGRFSGRQFSNSRSEMNVSTLELGDSALYLCASRETSGRDNEQFFGPGTRLTVL.

This sequence joins TRBV30 and TRBJ1-2; no firm D call. Germline CDR1 is GTSNPN and CDR2 is SVGIG (reference sequence). Between the trimmed V and J ends, which lost 3 bases and 0 bases, there was a span of 11 bases. CDR3 length equals 14 residues. The CDR3 reads CAWSGARANYGYTF. In nucleotides, the CDR3 is TGTGCCTGGAGCGGCGCAAGAGCTAACTATGGCTACACCTTC.

This clonotype was seen more than once but under ten times. This chain links TRBV29-1 with TRBJ1-2, with D possibly TRBD1 on 6 matching bases. Germline V gene lookup returns CDR1 SQVTM and CDR2 ANQGSEA. The CDR3 covers 12 residues. V dropped 7 bases and J dropped 8 bases, with 17 bases sitting between them. The CDR3 sequence: CSAPGLQGGYTF. CDR3 sequence (DNA): TGCAGCGCACCGGGCCTTCAGGGGGGCTACACCTTC.

This clonotype was observed at least ten times. This chain joins TRBV4-1 and TRBJ1-1, with 7 positions matching TRBD1. The trim removed 8 bases at V and 3 bases at J, leaving 6 bases unmatched. The CDR3 runs 13 residues. Germline V gives CDR1 MGHRA, CDR2 YSYEKL. The CDR3 here is CASRDSDYTEAFF. CDR3 nucleotide sequence: TGCGCCAGCCGGGACAGCGATTACACTGAAGCTTTCTTT.

This clonotype was picked up a small number of times. This sequence joins TRBV19 and TRBJ2-7; 10 nucleotides line up with TRBD2. The junction had 3 bases not matched to a gene; V was cut back by 4 bases and J by 3 bases. This CDR3 comprises 14 residues. CDR1 and CDR2 (germline): LNHDA, SQIVND (reference sequence). The CDR3 loop is CASSTSGGHYEQYF. CDR3 coding DNA: TGTGCCAGTAGTACTAGCGGGGGACACTACGAGCAGTACTTC.

This clonotype occurred a few times. V usage is TRBV6-5 and J usage is TRBJ2-2; D unclear. The CDR3 has 16 residues. Germline loops: CDR1 MNHEY, CDR2 SVGAGI. Trimming shortened V by 0 bases and J by 0 bases, and 8 bases separated the two germline ends. The CDR3 region is CASSYSRYPNTGELFF. As DNA, the CDR3 is TGTGCCAGCAGTTACTCGAGATATCCGAACACCGGGGAGCTGTTTTTT.

This clonotype was seen a few times. This chain uses TRBV29-1 with TRBJ2-5, with D perhaps TRBD2 (5 bases). Germline-derived CDR1 and CDR2 are SQVTM and ANQGSEA. The CDR3 contains 13 residues. Deletions cut 4 bases from V and 1 base from J, with 10 bases between. The CDR3 nucleotides read TGCAGCGTTGGTTCCGGGGTCCAAGAGACCCAGTACTTC. Residues: CSVGSGVQETQYF.

Only one count was recorded for this clonotype. The V gene is TRBV15, the J gene TRBJ2-2; D is possibly TRBD2 (5 bases). V lost 3 bases and J 0 bases, leaving 8 bases between the germline ends. Germline V gives CDR1 LNHNV, CDR2 YYDKDF (reference sequence). The length of the CDR3 is 15 residues. The CDR3 sequence is CATSRQRSNTGELFF. The CDR3 DNA sequence: TGTGCCACCAGCAGGCAGCGGTCGAACACCGGGGAGCTGTTTTTT. Full variable domain (rest looked up from reference TRBV15 and TRBJ2-2): DAMVIQNPRYQVTQFGKPVTLSCSQTLNHNVMYWYQQKSSQAPKLLFHYYDKDFNNEADTPDNFQSRRPNTSFCFLDIRSPGLGDTAMYLCATSRQRSNTGELFFGEGSRLTVL.